This TCR beta chain was observed in a study of CD8 T cells in Susac syndrome. Random hexamers served to reverse transcribe roughly 0.5 to 1 ug RNA. TCRdb recomputed calls from the immunoSEQ multiplex PCR reads with MiXCR, one row per CDR3 protein. The data contain 160,000 or so distinct CDR3 sequences, roughly 94% of them singletons. The multiple sclerosis control group was made up of treatment-naive patients with stable or active relapsing-remitting disease. V was cut by 4 bases and J by 4 bases, with 14 bases left in between. This CDR3 is built from 14 residues. In germline, CDR1 is SGHRS, CDR2 YFSETQ.

The chain is built from TRBV5-1 and TRBJ2-5; D possibly corresponds to TRBD1 (6 bases). The sequencing input was CD4+ T cells from PBMCs. This clonotype was sampled from a human donor with multiple sclerosis. This CDR3 is CASSVGQFLETQYF. In DNA form, the CDR3 reads TGCGCCAGCAGCGTCGGACAGTTTCTAGAGACCCAGTACTTC.